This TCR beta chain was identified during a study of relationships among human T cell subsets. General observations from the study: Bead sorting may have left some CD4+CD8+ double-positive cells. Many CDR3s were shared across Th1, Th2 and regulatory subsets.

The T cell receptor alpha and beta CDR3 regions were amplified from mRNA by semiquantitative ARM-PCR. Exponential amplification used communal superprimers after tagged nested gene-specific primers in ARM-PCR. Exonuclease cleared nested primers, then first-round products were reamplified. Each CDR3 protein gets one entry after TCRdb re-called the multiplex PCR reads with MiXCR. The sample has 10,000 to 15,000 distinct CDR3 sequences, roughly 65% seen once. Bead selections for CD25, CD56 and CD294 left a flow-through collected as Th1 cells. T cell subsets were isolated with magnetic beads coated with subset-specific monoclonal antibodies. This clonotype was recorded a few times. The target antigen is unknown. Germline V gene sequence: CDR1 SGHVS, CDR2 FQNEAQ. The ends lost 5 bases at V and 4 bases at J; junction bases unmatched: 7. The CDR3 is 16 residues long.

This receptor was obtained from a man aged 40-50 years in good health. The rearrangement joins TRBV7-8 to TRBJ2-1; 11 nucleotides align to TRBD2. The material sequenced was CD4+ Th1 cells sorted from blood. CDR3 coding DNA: TGTGCCAGCAGCGAAGGGACTAGCGGAAGATACAATGAGCAGTTCTTC. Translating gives CASSEGTSGRYNEQFF.